One sample yielded the 30 T cell receptor beta chains listed below, sequenced in a study of cytomegalovirus exposure and HLA in healthy donors. Primers: 60 Vbeta forward and 13 Jbeta reverse. Clones were sequenced by immunoSEQ multiplex PCR, and TCRdb holds only the in-frame ones, with some missing. The sample carries about 120,000 clones, roughly 8.6% recorded once. The sequenced sample consisted of PBMCs. These receptors were taken from a woman between 35 and 50 years old in good health and CMV-seropositive.

The gene calls are TRBV7-3 and TRBJ1-2; 9 positions match TRBD1. J was trimmed by 7 bases and V by 5 bases; bases with no gene match: 5. Per germline, CDR1 SGHTA and CDR2 FQGTGA. This CDR3 spans 13 amino acids. The CDR3 DNA reads TGTGCCAGCAGCCCCAGACAGGGGGTTGGCTACACCTTC. Protein product: CASSPRQGVGYTF.

The genes are TRBV7-6 and TRBJ1-1; 7 bases fit TRBD1. The germline CDR1 and CDR2 sequences are SGHVS and FNYEAQ. The CDR3 runs 15 residues. V gave up 5 bases and J gave up 6 bases; unmatched junction bases: 12. CDR3 protein: CASSATGATDAEAFF. The CDR3 DNA reads as TGTGCCAGCAGCGCTACAGGGGCGACAGACGCTGAAGCTTTCTTT.

In its sample, this clone was seen a few times. The chain recombines TRBV18 with TRBJ1-4; D remains ambiguous. Deletions cut 4 bases from V and 8 bases from J, with 8 bases between. Germline V gene data show CDR1 as KGHSH and CDR2 as LQKENI. The CDR3 is 12 residues long. In DNA form, the CDR3 reads TGTGCCAGCTCACAGGGAGAAGAAAAACTGTTTTTT. Its protein is CASSQGEEKLFF.

This clone was observed a few times. The chain joins TRBV18 to TRBJ1-1; D remains unclear. V was pared by 5 bases and J by 5 bases, with 15 bases between. Germline V gives CDR1 KGHSH, CDR2 LQKENI. The CDR3 contains 14 residues. The CDR3 nucleotides are TGTGCCAGCTCATCGCAGGTGATTGAAACTGAAGCTTTCTTT. It yields the protein CASSSQVIETEAFF. Combining the CDR3 with reference TRBV18 and TRBJ1-1 gives the whole variable domain NAGVMQNPRHLVRRRGQEARLRCSPMKGHSHVYWYRQLPEEGLKFMVYLQKENIIDESGMPKERFSAEFPKEGPSILRIQQVVRGDSAAYFCASSSQVIETEAFFGQGTRLTVV.

This clone has more than one count but fewer than ten. The V gene is TRBV5-1, the J gene TRBJ2-7, with TRBD1 matching over 10 bases. The germline CDR1 and CDR2 sequences are SGHRS and YFSETQ. This CDR3 has 15 residues. Trimming removed 4 bases from V and 3 bases from J; junction bases left unmatched: 7. CDR3: CASSNRDRGHYEQYF. CDR3 nucleotides: TGCGCCAGCAGCAACCGGGACAGGGGCCACTACGAGCAGTACTTC.

The chain employs TRBV20-1 and TRBJ1-2, with D possibly TRBD1 on 6 matching bases. V was trimmed by 7 bases and J by 5 bases, leaving 11 bases between them. Looked up from germline, CDR1 is DFQATT and CDR2 is SNEGSKA (reference sequence). The CDR3 loop spans 11 amino acids. The CDR3 here is CSVGGVYGYTF. CDR3 in DNA: TGCAGTGTAGGGGGGGTTTATGGCTACACCTTC.

This chain connects TRBV5-4 to TRBJ2-1; the D is unclear. There are 14 residues in the CDR3. Germline V CDR1 and CDR2: SGHNT, YYREEE (reference sequence). With 1 base removed from V and 6 bases from J, the gap between germline ends came to 11 bases. The CDR3 is CASSLFASPNEQFF. In DNA form, the CDR3 reads TGTGCCAGCAGCTTGTTTGCCAGTCCCAATGAGCAGTTCTTC.

This clone came up once. One end of the junction is discordant with germline, which a read error may explain. V usage is TRBV29-1 and J usage is TRBJ2-3, with 12 bases identical to TRBD1. The CDR3 sequence is 16 residues long. The germline V gene has CDR1 SQVTM and CDR2 ANQGSEA. The CDR3 is CSVLKGDRGLSDAQYF. CDR3 nucleotide sequence: TGCAGTGTCTTGAAAGGGGACAGGGGGCTGTCAGATGCGCAGTATTTT.

This clone was observed a few times. The rearrangement links TRBV7-9 to TRBJ1-4, with TRBD1 identical over 10 bases. The V gene end was trimmed by 3 bases and the J gene end by 7 bases; junction bases not matched to a gene: 5. Germline V gene lookup returns CDR1 SEHNR and CDR2 FQNEAQ (reference sequence). This CDR3 region has 15 residues. CDR3 in amino acids: CASSFSGTGAEKLFF. The CDR3 DNA sequence: TGTGCCAGCAGCTTTTCCGGGACAGGGGCTGAAAAACTGTTTTTT.

The V and J genes are TRBV28 and TRBJ1-4; D might be TRBD1 (6 bases). This CDR3 is built from 15 residues. Trimming left V 6 bases short and J 7 bases short, with 18 bases between. Germline lookup yields CDR1 MDHEN and CDR2 SYDVKM. CDR3 region: CASRIFRGTGEKLFF. CDR3 sequence (DNA): TGTGCCAGCAGGATATTTAGGGGGACGGGTGAAAAACTGTTTTTT. Filled out from reference TRBV28 and TRBJ1-4, the complete variable domain reads DVKVTQSSRYLVKRTGEKVFLECVQDMDHENMFWYRQDPGLGLRLIYFSYDVKMKEKGDIPEGYSVSREKKERFSLILESASTNQTSMYLCASRIFRGTGEKLFFGSGTQLSVL.

The chain combines TRBV9 with TRBJ1-1; TRBD1 matches 9 bases. J lost 1 base, V lost 0 bases, and 10 bases had no gene match. CDR3 length: 18 amino acids. The germline V gene encodes CDR1 SGDLS and CDR2 YYNGEE. Written as DNA, the CDR3 is TGTGCCAGCAGCGTAGGACCCCGGACAGGGGACTCGAACACTGAAGCTTTCTTT. The encoded protein is CASSVGPRTGDSNTEAFF.

The sample holds a few counts of this clone. The chain couples TRBV4-2 to TRBJ1-5, with D tentatively TRBD1 (6 bases). Germline CDR1 reads LGHNA; CDR2 reads YNFKEQ. V was cut by 0 bases and J by 0 bases, with 12 bases left in between. The CDR3 is made up of 17 amino acids. CDR3 nucleotide sequence: TGTGCCAGCAGCCAAGATGTCGGACAGTTTAGCAATCAGCCCCAGCATTTT. Its protein is CASSQDVGQFSNQPQHF.

The count of this clone is one. This chain uses TRBV9 with TRBJ2-1; weak D call: TRBD2 (7 bases). V lost 2 bases and J lost 0, with 12 bases in between. In germline, CDR1 is SGDLS, CDR2 YYNGEE. There are 16 residues in the CDR3. This CDR3 reads CASSVGGGYSYNEQFF. DNA of the CDR3: TGTGCCAGCAGCGTGGGAGGGGGATACTCCTACAATGAGCAGTTCTTC.

The CDR3 region is CASSRDRGNYGYTF. The CDR3 DNA reads as TGTGCCAGCAGTCGGGACAGGGGAAACTATGGCTACACCTTC. The V gene is TRBV9, the J gene TRBJ1-2; TRBD1 matches at 10 bases. This CDR3 is 14 amino acids long. Germline-derived CDR1 and CDR2 are SGDLS and YYNGEE. The J segment lost 2 bases and the V segment lost 5 bases, leaving 3 bases of the junction unmatched.

This chain joins TRBV7-3 and TRBJ2-2; 14 bases are a match to TRBD2. The CDR3 spans 18 residues. Germline trimming cut 4 bases from V and 1 base from J; bases unmatched to any gene: 5. The germline gives CDR1 SGHTA, CDR2 FQGTGA. The CDR3 nucleotides are TGTGCCAGCAGCTCTCCGGGACTAGCGGGGGTGAACACCGGGGAGCTGTTTTTT. Protein sequence: CASSSPGLAGVNTGELFF.

V usage is TRBV7-7 and J usage is TRBJ2-2, with TRBD1 identical over 7 bases. Per germline, CDR1 SSHAT and CDR2 FNYEAQ (reference sequence). Unmatched junction bases numbered 10, after V lost 6 bases and J lost 0 bases. This CDR3 comprises 17 residues. The CDR3 coding sequence is TGTGCCAGCAGTCCAATAACAGGGGTCGCGAACACCGGGGAGCTGTTTTTT. Translating it yields CASSPITGVANTGELFF.

This chain links TRBV7-3 with TRBJ1-2, with 9 bases identical to TRBD1. The CDR3 loop spans 15 amino acids. V dropped 2 bases and J dropped 10; count of bases not matched to a gene: 11. From germline, CDR1 is SGHTA and CDR2 FQGTGA. CDR3: CASSLGGGQGSYYTF. The DNA for the CDR3 is TGTGCCAGCAGCTTAGGGGGGGGACAGGGAAGTTACTACACCTTC.

The rearrangement joins TRBV19 to TRBJ2-3; TRBD2 agrees at 8 bases. Per the germline V gene, CDR1 is LNHDA and CDR2 is SQIVND (reference sequence). The J segment lost 3 bases and the V segment lost 5 bases, leaving 10 bases of the junction unmatched. The CDR3 has 16 amino acids. Here the CDR3 reads CASSLWGRGVTDTQYF. The CDR3 DNA follows: TGTGCCAGTAGTCTCTGGGGGCGGGGGGTTACAGATACGCAGTATTTT.

This clone has more than one count but fewer than ten. The chain links TRBV19 to TRBJ1-1; D is undetermined. The CDR3 is 13 amino acids. V lost 3 bases and J 6 bases, leaving 11 bases between the germline ends. CDR1 is LNHDA and CDR2 is SQIVND in the germline V gene (reference sequence). CDR3 sequence: CASSIARRSEAFF. The CDR3 DNA sequence: TGTGCCAGTAGTATCGCCAGGCGCTCTGAAGCTTTCTTT.

V gene TRBV10-3 combines with J gene TRBJ2-5, with D possibly TRBD1 on 5 matching bases. This CDR3 has 14 amino acids. V lost 11 bases, J lost 1 base, and 17 bases lay in between. Germline CDR1 is ENHRY and CDR2 is SYGVKD. CDR3 DNA: TGTGCCGCGAAACAGGCTGTAAGCCAAGAGACCCAGTACTTC. Amino acids: CAAKQAVSQETQYF.

Remarks on this clone: A junction boundary mismatches the germline segment, possibly from a read error. V and J are TRBV6-1 and TRBJ1-1; D is possibly TRBD1 (6 bases). This CDR3 is 15 amino acids long. Germline values: CDR1 MNHNS, CDR2 SASEGT. The CDR3 DNA reads as TGTGCCAGCAGTGAGGGGGGGGCGGATACTAAACTGCTACTTTTT. Translating it yields CASSEGGADTKLLLF.

This clone was seen a handful of times. The genes are TRBV14 and TRBJ1-1; D may be TRBD1 (5 bases). The CDR3 length is 14 residues. Trimming took 4 bases from V and 3 from J, leaving 12 bases between them. Germline values: CDR1 SGHDN, CDR2 FVKESK. The CDR3 region is CASSRVGHYTEAFF. CDR3 in DNA: TGTGCCAGCAGCCGCGTAGGACATTACACTGAAGCTTTCTTT.

This chain uses TRBV6-5 with TRBJ1-2; 7 nucleotides agree with TRBD1. There are 13 residues in the CDR3. J gave up 7 bases and V 7 bases, and 9 bases lay outside the gene matches. Germline CDR1 is MNHEY and CDR2 is SVGAGI. In DNA, the CDR3 is TGTGCCAGCACCTCGACAGGGCGCCTTGGCTACACCTTC. Amino acid sequence: CASTSTGRLGYTF.

This clone was seen a few times. The J gene is TRBJ1-2, the V gene TRBV19; possible D gene TRBD1, 6 bases. With 5 bases removed from V and 2 bases from J, the gap between germline ends came to 12 bases. The CDR3 runs 14 residues. The V gene's germline CDR1 is LNHDA and CDR2 SQIVND (reference sequence). CDR3 DNA sequence: TGTGCCAGTAGTCTCTCAAGGGGGAACTATGGCTACACCTTC. This translates into CASSLSRGNYGYTF.

The sample holds a few counts of this clone. The rearrangement joins TRBV4-1 to TRBJ2-1; 8 nucleotides match TRBD2. Germline V gene sequence: CDR1 MGHRA, CDR2 YSYEKL. The CDR3 totals 17 residues. The J segment lost 5 bases and the V segment lost 4 bases, leaving 13 bases of the junction unmatched. The CDR3 DNA sequence: TGCGCCAGCAGCCTGACTTCGGGGGGGATTCCGAACAATGAGCAGTTCTTC. Its translation is CASSLTSGGIPNNEQFF.

This clone was counted only a few times. The J gene is TRBJ1-2, the V gene TRBV30; TRBD1 aligns across 9 bases. The ends lost 4 bases at V and 3 bases at J; junction bases unmatched: 12. The CDR3 covers 16 residues. From germline, CDR1 is GTSNPN and CDR2 SVGIG (reference sequence). CDR3 residues: CAWMTGQGVLDYGYTF. The DNA for the CDR3 is TGTGCCTGGATGACGGGACAGGGTGTTTTGGACTATGGCTACACCTTC.

V is TRBV29-1 and J is TRBJ1-2, with 7 bases aligning to TRBD1. CDR3 length: 13 residues. CDR1 is SQVTM, CDR2 ANQGSEA, per germline. After removal of 5 bases from V and 3 bases from J, the junction contained 6 bases not matched to a gene. The CDR3 DNA follows: TGCAGCGTTTCAGCCGGGACAGACTATGGCTACACCTTC. This gives the protein CSVSAGTDYGYTF.

The chain links TRBV7-7 to TRBJ2-7; 9 bases map to TRBD1. J lost 5 bases, V lost 5 bases, and 7 bases had no gene match. The CDR3 spans 14 residues. Germline loops: CDR1 SSHAT, CDR2 FNYEAQ (reference sequence). The CDR3 region is CASSRGTGIDEQYF. CDR3 sequence (DNA): TGTGCCAGCAGCCGGGGGACAGGGATCGACGAGCAGTACTTC.

V is TRBV9 and J is TRBJ1-1; 9 positions agree with TRBD1. Germline assignment: CDR1 SGDLS and CDR2 YYNGEE. The CDR3 length is 13 residues. The trim removed 3 bases at V and 11 bases at J, leaving 8 bases unmatched. CDR3 sequence reads: CASSEGTGPGAFF. CDR3 DNA sequence: TGTGCCAGCAGCGAGGGGACAGGGCCTGGGGCTTTCTTT.

V and J are TRBV5-4 and TRBJ1-3, with a possible D match to TRBD1 (5 bases). The germline V gene has CDR1 SGHNT and CDR2 YYREEE (reference sequence). Trimming took off 5 bases at V and 3 bases at J, with 12 bases between the two ends. This CDR3 comprises 14 residues. As DNA, the CDR3 is TGTGCCAGCAGTCCCCGGGGGGGTGGAAACACCATATATTTT. This sequence encodes CASSPRGGGNTIYF.